This entry describes one TCR beta chain. This record comes from a study of CD8+CD57+ T cells in acquired aplastic anemia. An expansion of CD8+CD57+ cells by flow cytometry had been shown in patients chosen for sequencing. For CDR3 and TCR beta VDJ profiling, genomic DNA was the template used. TCRdb used MiXCR to reprocess the reads, holding one entry per CDR3 protein. The table lists some 180,000 distinct CDR3 sequences, 45% to 60% of them singletons. The clonotype comes from a human donor with aplastic anemia. Sequenced sample: sorted CD4+, CD8+, or CD8+CD57+ T cells (not recorded which) from PBMCs.

The CDR3: CALSSASEGGEQFF. The DNA of the CDR3 is TGTGCCCTTTCATCTGCTAGCGAGGGCGGTGAGCAGTTCTTC. This rearrangement joins TRBV10-3 to TRBJ2-1; maybe TRBD2 (6 bases). CDR3 length: 14 amino acids. Trimming took 11 bases from V and 9 from J, leaving 23 bases between them. CDR1 and CDR2 (germline): ENHRY, SYGVKD.